In this sample, the clone carrying this T cell receptor beta chain turned up many times. About 450 ng RNA was reverse transcribed with alpha and beta constant-region primers. Separate chain-specific third strand synthesis with multiplexing indices produced the alpha and beta libraries. All rearrangements within a chain used one primer pair; cDNA molecules carried barcodes. Ligation attached cDNA to a 5' RACE adapter that carried a random hexamer and SP2 site. A 12-nucleotide barcode per molecule came from two concatenated random hexamers added pre-amplification. TCRdb re-called the 5' RACE reads with MiXCR, one entry per CDR3 protein. The table records approximately 12,000 distinct CDR3 sequences, around 9% of them present only once. The data belong to a study of HIV-infected patients and healthy controls. Whole blood was used without fractionation, so all unsorted peripheral T cells were included.

The germline V gene encodes CDR1 SQVTM and CDR2 ANQGSEA. CDR3 length: 13 amino acids. Trimming cost V 5 bases and J 7 bases, with 14 bases left between them. The chain uses TRBV29-1 and TRBJ2-2, with TRBD2 as a possible D gene (6 bases). The source material was blood, sampled before antiretroviral therapy. This TCR came from an adult with HIV infection. The donor label of this sample is uncertain. CDR3 bases: TGCAGCGTTCGTCGGGGAGGAAGCGGGGAGCTGTTTTTT. Residues: CSVRRGGSGELFF.